A selection of T cell receptor beta chains follows, all from one sample in a study of immune characterization of retroperitoneal liposarcoma. Using its own MiXCR run on the PCR reads, TCRdb lists one record per CDR3 protein. This table has more than 15,000 distinct CDR3 sequences, approximately 35% appearing once. Material: blood. These receptor sequences come from a male donor with retroperitoneal liposarcoma. Each CDR3 is given with its conserved first and last residue. Each record gives: V gene, CDR3 length, D gene, J gene, clone size, CDR3 DNA, CDR3 protein. The D gene is left open where the match is weak. Expanded clones are given a class, and other clones once, few, many or no size at all.

V: TRBV6-1; length: 15; D: -; J: TRBJ2-5; size: medium-sized; DNA: TGTGCCAGCAGTTATCCGGGACCACCTCAAGAGACCCAGTACTTC; CDR3: CASSYPGPPQETQYF
V: TRBV11-1; length: 16; D: TRBD1; J: TRBJ2-2; size: -; DNA: TGTGCCAGCAGCTCTAAGGGACAGAGATCAACCGGGGAGCTGTTTTTT; CDR3: CASSSKGQRSTGELFF
V: TRBV11-2; length: 15; D: -; J: TRBJ2-1; size: few; DNA: TGTGCCAGCAGCTCCGTGTGGGGGAGCTCCTACGAGCAGTTCTTC; CDR3: CASSSVWGSSYEQFF
V: TRBV6-5; length: 16; D: -; J: TRBJ1-1; size: -; DNA: TGTGCCAGCAGTTACTCGAAGACAGGACTTAACACTGAAGCTTTCTTT; CDR3: CASSYSKTGLNTEAFF
V: TRBV25-1; length: 16; D: TRBD1; J: TRBJ2-7; size: few; DNA: TGTGCCAGCAGTGAGCCACCGGGGACAGGGAATTACGAGCAGTACTTC; CDR3: CASSEPPGTGNYEQYF
V: TRBV12-3/TRBV12-4; length: 10; D: -; J: TRBJ2-1; size: -; DNA: TGTGCCAGCAGCACGAATGAGCAGTTCTTC; CDR3: CASSTNEQFF
V: TRBV6-1; length: 16; D: -; J: TRBJ2-3; size: -; DNA: TGTGCCAGCACCTACCCCCCGGAATTCATCACAGATACGCAGTATTTT; CDR3: CASTYPPEFITDTQYF
V: TRBV27; length: 13; D: -; J: TRBJ2-7; size: many; DNA: TGTGCCAGCAGTTTAGGCGACGCTTACGAGCAGTACTTC; CDR3: CASSLGDAYEQYF
V: TRBV6-1; length: 12; D: -; J: TRBJ2-1; size: -; DNA: TGTGCCAGCCAGCAGTTTACCTACGAGCAGTTCTTC; CDR3: CASQQFTYEQFF
V: TRBV6-1; length: 16; D: TRBD1; J: TRBJ2-3; size: -; DNA: TGTGCCAGCGGGAAAACCTCCAGGGGGTCAGGAGATACGCAGTATTTT; CDR3: CASGKTSRGSGDTQYF
V: TRBV6-1; length: 17; D: -; J: TRBJ2-5; size: medium-sized; DNA: TGTGCCAGCAGTGAAATGAGGGACTTAAAAAACCAAGAGACCCAGTACTTC; CDR3: CASSEMRDLKNQETQYF
V: TRBV12-3/TRBV12-4; length: 15; D: -; J: TRBJ2-5; size: few; DNA: TGTGCCAGCAGTTTTGGGGGAACTATCCAAGAGACCCAGTACTTC; CDR3: CASSFGGTIQETQYF
V: TRBV11-3; length: 16; D: TRBD2; J: TRBJ2-1; size: -; DNA: TGTGCCAGCAGCCCTAGACTAGCGGGGTCGGTCAATGAGCAGTTCTTC; CDR3: CASSPRLAGSVNEQFF
V: TRBV25-1; length: 15; D: -; J: TRBJ2-1; size: few; DNA: TGTGCCAGCGGCTCGACAACGGGGCCACTCTACGAGCAGTTCTTC; CDR3: CASGSTTGPLYEQFF
V: TRBV6-1; length: 17; D: -; J: TRBJ2-1; size: medium-sized; DNA: TGTGCCAGCAGTGCACGTAGGGCAGTCCACTCCTACAATGAGCAGTTCTTC; CDR3: CASSARRAVHSYNEQFF
V: TRBV12-3/TRBV12-4; length: 15; D: -; J: TRBJ2-7; size: -; DNA: TGTGCCAGCAGTTTGAGAGAACAGGGATCCTACGAGCAGTACTTC; CDR3: CASSLREQGSYEQYF
V: TRBV6-9; length: 15; D: -; J: TRBJ2-7; size: -; DNA: TGTGCCAGCAGTTACCGGCGGGACAGCGTGGCCGAGCAGTACTTC; CDR3: CASSYRRDSVAEQYF
V: TRBV10-2; length: 15; D: TRBD2; J: TRBJ2-1; size: -; DNA: TGCGCCAGCAGAGAAGGACTAGCGGTCTCCTACGAGCAGTTCTTC; CDR3: CASREGLAVSYEQFF
V: TRBV7-6; length: 12; D: -; J: TRBJ2-5; size: many; DNA: TGTGCCAGCAGCTCGCCGGGAGAGACCCAGTACTTC; CDR3: CASSSPGETQYF
V: TRBV4-1; length: 14; D: -; J: TRBJ2-7; size: -; DNA: TGCGCCAGCAGCCAGGTATCGGGGGGCTTTGAGCAGTACTTC; CDR3: CASSQVSGGFEQYF
V: TRBV27; length: 16; D: TRBD2; J: TRBJ2-2; size: many; DNA: TGTGCCAGCAGTTTAGTGGGAGGGGCGAGCACCGGGGAGCTGTTTTTT; CDR3: CASSLVGGASTGELFF
V: TRBV12-3/TRBV12-4; length: 16; D: -; J: TRBJ2-5; size: -; DNA: TGTGCCAGCAGTTTAGTAACCGGGGGCGCCGGGGAGACCCAGTACTTC; CDR3: CASSLVTGGAGETQYF
V: TRBV6-6; length: 12; D: -; J: TRBJ2-7; size: many; DNA: TGTGCCAGCAGTTACTTTTCATCCGAGCAGTACTTC; CDR3: CASSYFSSEQYF